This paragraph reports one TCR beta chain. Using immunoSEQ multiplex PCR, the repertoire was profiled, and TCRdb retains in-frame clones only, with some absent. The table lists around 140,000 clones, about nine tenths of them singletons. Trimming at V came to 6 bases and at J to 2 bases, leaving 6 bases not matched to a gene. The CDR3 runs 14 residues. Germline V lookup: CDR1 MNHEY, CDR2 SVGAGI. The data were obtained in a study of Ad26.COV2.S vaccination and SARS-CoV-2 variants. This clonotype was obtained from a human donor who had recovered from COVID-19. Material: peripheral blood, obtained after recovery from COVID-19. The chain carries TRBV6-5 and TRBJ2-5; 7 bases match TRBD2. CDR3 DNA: TGTGCCAGCAGGCGGGACTACGGTCAAGAGACCCAGTACTTC. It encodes CASRRDYGQETQYF.